Each of the 26 T cell receptor beta chains below was sequenced from the same sample in a study of cytomegalovirus exposure and HLA in healthy donors. The PCR contained 60 Vbeta and 13 Jbeta primers. The table came from immunoSEQ multiplex PCR; TCRdb's copy has only in-frame clones and leaves some out. This sample contains approximately 150,000 clones. Source material: PBMCs. The receptors originated from a young woman in good health and CMV-seronegative.

As for this clone: At one end the junction does not follow the germline gene, possibly because of a read error. The chain links TRBV7-7 to TRBJ2-1; 9 bases align to TRBD2. This CDR3 has 16 amino acids. CDR1 and CDR2 from the germline V gene are SSHAT and FNYEAQ (reference sequence). CDR3 amino acids: CASSLVAGGPVNEQFF. CDR3 DNA: TGTGCTAGCAGCTTAGTGGCGGGAGGGCCCGTCAATGAGCAGTTCTTC.

CDR3 DNA: TGTGCCAGTAGTCAGGACTACCAAGAGACCCAGTACTTC. Translated, it gives CASSQDYQETQYF. The V gene is TRBV19, the J gene TRBJ2-5, with a possible D match to TRBD2 (5 bases). The CDR3 length is 13 residues. The V gene's germline CDR1 is LNHDA and CDR2 SQIVND (reference sequence). V lost 5 bases and J 0 bases, leaving 7 bases between the germline ends.

The chain employs TRBV27 and TRBJ1-5; 8 bases match TRBD1. Germline V gives CDR1 MNHEY, CDR2 SMNVEV (reference sequence). Unmatched junction bases numbered 4, after V lost 2 bases and J lost 7 bases. The CDR3 is 14 amino acids. CDR3 sequence reads: CASSLRRTGQPQHF. The CDR3 DNA sequence: TGTGCCAGCAGTTTAAGGCGGACAGGGCAGCCCCAGCATTTT.

The V and J genes are TRBV6-5 and TRBJ2-2; D may be TRBD1 (6 bases). V was shortened by 4 bases and J by 7 bases, with 16 bases between the two germline ends. Germline loops: CDR1 MNHEY, CDR2 SVGAGI. The CDR3 has 15 residues. The CDR3 reads CASSSNTDRSGELFF. The DNA of the CDR3 is TGTGCCAGCAGTTCGAACACGGACAGAAGCGGGGAGCTGTTTTTT.

The chain joins TRBV5-1 to TRBJ2-1, with a possible D match to TRBD2 (5 bases). The CDR3 spans 15 residues. V lost 2 bases and J lost 10, with 19 bases in between. Germline CDR1 and CDR2: SGHRS and YFSETQ. CDR3 amino acids: CASSFLEGASREQFF. The DNA for the CDR3 is TGCGCCAGCAGCTTTTTAGAGGGAGCGAGTCGAGAGCAGTTCTTC.

As concerns this clone: The sample has other DNA sequences that encode this CDR3 too. The chain carries TRBV13 and TRBJ2-5; D gene unclear. The ends were cut back, 3 bases at V and 4 bases at J, with 3 bases in the middle. Per the germline V gene, CDR1 is PRHDT and CDR2 is FYEKMQ (reference sequence). This CDR3 spans 11 amino acids. The CDR3 DNA reads TGTGCCAGCAGCTTCGGAGAGACCCAGTACTTC. Amino acids: CASSFGETQYF.

V is TRBV10-3 and J is TRBJ2-1; D may be TRBD1 (6 bases). This CDR3 is 16 amino acids long. Germline V lookup: CDR1 ENHRY, CDR2 SYGVKD. Trimming removed 0 bases at V and 9 bases at J, with 18 bases between. In nucleotides, the CDR3 is TGTGCCATCAGTGAGTCGGGCAGCAGGGGCATTGGTGAGCAGTTCTTC. Its translation is CAISESGSRGIGEQFF.

The rearrangement links TRBV2 to TRBJ2-3; 9 positions agree with TRBD2. Per the germline V gene, CDR1 is SNHLY and CDR2 is FYNNEI. This CDR3 contains 14 residues. The trim removed 5 bases at V and 1 base at J, leaving 1 base unmatched. CDR3 protein: CASSRLAGTDTQYF. CDR3 DNA sequence: TGTGCCAGCAGTAGACTAGCGGGCACAGATACGCAGTATTTT. Full variable domain (outside the CDR3, taken from reference TRBV2 and TRBJ2-3): EPEVTQTPSHQVTQMGQEVILRCVPISNHLYFYWYRQILGQKVEFLVSFYNNEISEKSEIFDDQFSVERPDGSNFTLKIRSTKLEDSAMYFCASSRLAGTDTQYFGPGTRLTVL.

The V call is TRBV29-1, the J call TRBJ2-1; a weak D match, TRBD2 (6 bases). V was clipped by 4 bases and J by 7 bases, with 17 bases between them. The germline gives CDR1 SQVTM, CDR2 ANQGSEA. The CDR3 consists of 14 residues. CDR3 sequence reads: CSVVVRRGANEQFF. The CDR3 DNA reads as TGCAGCGTTGTTGTGCGCCGCGGGGCGAATGAGCAGTTCTTC.

The V and J genes are TRBV11-2 and TRBJ2-5; 7 bases fit TRBD2. The germline CDR1 and CDR2 sequences are SGHAT and FQNNGV. Unmatched junction bases numbered 1, after V lost 1 base and J lost 5 bases. There are 13 residues in the CDR3. The CDR3 loop is CASSLGGGETQYF. CDR3 bases: TGTGCCAGCAGCTTAGGGGGAGGGGAGACCCAGTACTTC.

The chain recombines TRBV5-6 with TRBJ1-5; D may be TRBD1 (6 bases). This CDR3 has 16 amino acids. The germline gives CDR1 SGHDT, CDR2 YYEEEE. V was pared by 0 bases and J by 4 bases, with 14 bases between. The CDR3 protein is CASSLGTGSWNQPQHF. The DNA for the CDR3 is TGTGCCAGCAGCTTGGGCACAGGGAGTTGGAATCAGCCCCAGCATTTT. The variable domain in full, with the rest retrieved from reference TRBV5-6 and TRBJ1-5, is DAGVTQSPTHLIKTRGQQVTLRCSPKSGHDTVSWYQQALGQGPQFIFQYYEEEERQRGNFPDRFSGHQFPNYSSELNVNALLLGDSALYLCASSLGTGSWNQPQHFGDGTRLSIL.

This sequence joins TRBV6-4 and TRBJ2-5; D perhaps matches TRBD2 (5 bases). This CDR3 is 14 amino acids long. Per germline, CDR1 MRHNA and CDR2 SNTAGT. V was cut by 4 bases and J by 8 bases, with 17 bases left in between. CDR3 coding DNA: TGTGCCAGCAGTGTTGGTGACGGCGGAGGAACCCAGTACTTC. Its protein is CASSVGDGGGTQYF.

The chain links TRBV7-2 to TRBJ2-5; maybe TRBD1 (6 bases). Germline CDR1 reads SGHTA; CDR2 reads FQGNSA. The CDR3 runs 13 residues. V gave up 4 bases and J gave up 2 bases, with 8 bases separating them. The CDR3 DNA follows: TGTGCCAGCAGCTACAGGGTGCAAGAGACCCAGTACTTC. Its translation is CASSYRVQETQYF. The full variable domain, its missing parts supplied by reference TRBV7-2 and TRBJ2-5, is GAGVSQSPSNKVTEKGKDVELRCDPISGHTALYWYRQSLGQGLEFLIYFQGNSAPDKSGLPSDRFSAERTGGSVSTLTIQRTQQEDSAVYLCASSYRVQETQYFGPGTRLLVL.

The chain combines TRBV5-1 with TRBJ2-1, with 12 bases identical to TRBD2. CDR3 length: 16 residues. Looked up from germline, CDR1 is SGHRS and CDR2 is YFSETQ. With 3 bases clipped from V and 2 bases from J, the junction kept 3 bases outside the gene matches. The DNA of the CDR3 is TGCGCCAGCAGCTGGACTAGCGGGACGACCTACAATGAGCAGTTCTTC. Amino acid sequence: CASSWTSGTTYNEQFF.

V is TRBV11-3 and J is TRBJ2-7; D ambiguous. Germline V gives CDR1 SGHNT, CDR2 YENEEA. V was trimmed by 4 bases and J by 0 bases, leaving 4 bases between them. This CDR3 spans 12 amino acids. As DNA, the CDR3 is TGTGCCAGCAGCTCGAGCTCCTACGAGCAGTACTTC. Its protein product is CASSSSSYEQYF. Looking up the rest from reference TRBV11-3 and TRBJ2-7 gives the full variable domain: EAGVVQSPRYKIIEKKQPVAFWCNPISGHNTLYWYLQNLGQGPELLIRYENEEAVDDSQLPKDRFSAERLKGVDSTLKIQPAELGDSAVYLCASSSSSYEQYFGPGTRLTVT.

V and J are TRBV6-5 and TRBJ2-2; D is perhaps TRBD1 (5 bases). The V and J ends lost 11 bases and 5 bases respectively, with 9 bases between them. There are 11 residues in the CDR3. From germline, CDR1 is MNHEY and CDR2 SVGAGI. The CDR3 sequence is CAARVTGELFF. The CDR3 DNA follows: TGTGCCGCCAGGGTTACCGGGGAGCTGTTTTTT.

The chain joins TRBV7-8 to TRBJ1-1; D is perhaps TRBD1 (5 bases). The germline CDR1 and CDR2 sequences are SGHVS and FQNEAQ. V dropped 8 bases and J dropped 9 bases, with 13 bases sitting between them. The CDR3 length is 11 residues. The CDR3 sequence is CASGLGGKAFF. In DNA form, the CDR3 reads TGTGCCAGCGGCCTCGGGGGTAAAGCTTTCTTT.

The genes are TRBV6-1 and TRBJ2-1; D remains ambiguous. Germline V gene lookup returns CDR1 MNHNS and CDR2 SASEGT. The V gene lost 4 bases and the J gene lost 2 bases, with 12 bases spanning the gap. CDR3 size: 15 residues. CDR3: CASSAVAGTYNEQFF. DNA for the CDR3: TGTGCCAGCAGTGCTGTAGCTGGAACCTACAATGAGCAGTTCTTC.

The V and J genes are TRBV18 and TRBJ2-6, with 8 nucleotides matching TRBD1. The CDR3 has 16 residues. CDR1 and CDR2 (germline): KGHSH, LQKENI. J was trimmed by 8 bases and V by 0 bases; bases with no gene match: 6. In DNA form, the CDR3 reads TGTGCCAGCTCACCACCGGACAGGGAGTGGACCAACGTCCTGACTTTC. It translates to CASSPPDREWTNVLTF.

The chain is built from TRBV2 and TRBJ1-2; 7 nucleotides match TRBD1. The CDR3 loop spans 16 amino acids. Germline V gene sequence: CDR1 SNHLY, CDR2 FYNNEI. J lost 6 bases, V lost 2 bases, and 12 bases had no gene match. As DNA, the CDR3 is TGTGCCAGCAGTGAACAGGGGCAGGGGGGAGATAATGGCTACACCTTC. Amino acids: CASSEQGQGGDNGYTF.

Concerning this clone: This specimen includes other DNA sequences encoding the same CDR3. The J gene is TRBJ2-5, the V gene TRBV19; D might be TRBD1 (6 bases). The CDR3 is made up of 13 amino acids. The V gene's germline CDR1 is LNHDA and CDR2 SQIVND (reference sequence). V was shortened by 4 bases and J by 1 base, with 7 bases between the two germline ends. The DNA for the CDR3 is TGTGCCAGTAGTAGGGACACCCAAGAGACCCAGTACTTC. Its translation is CASSRDTQETQYF.

The V and J genes are TRBV6-5 and TRBJ1-4; 8 bases match TRBD1. CDR3 length equals 14 residues. V dropped 6 bases and J dropped 8; count of bases not matched to a gene: 8. CDR1 is MNHEY, CDR2 SVGAGI, per germline. CDR3 sequence: CASSLTGASEKLFF. DNA of the CDR3: TGTGCCAGCAGCCTGACAGGGGCATCCGAAAAACTGTTTTTT.

The V call is TRBV5-1, the J call TRBJ2-3; weak D call: TRBD2 (5 bases). V lost 0 bases and J 3 bases, leaving 23 bases between the germline ends. The CDR3 loop spans 19 amino acids. CDR1 and CDR2 from the germline V gene are SGHRS and YFSETQ. The CDR3, as DNA: TGCGCCAGCAGCTTGGCCCCTGTTGCGAGCAGCGGAGCAACAGATACGCAGTATTTT. Its translation: CASSLAPVASSGATDTQYF.

The chain links TRBV10-3 to TRBJ1-5; D may be TRBD1 (5 bases). With 0 bases removed from V and 5 bases from J, the gap between germline ends came to 17 bases. This CDR3 has 17 residues. Germline V gene data show CDR1 as ENHRY and CDR2 as SYGVKD. The CDR3: CAISESGAGGGYQPQHF. CDR3 sequence (DNA): TGTGCCATCAGTGAGTCCGGAGCAGGCGGGGGTTATCAGCCCCAGCATTTT.

The CDR3 protein is CASSLEQVGLAYEQYF. The CDR3 coding sequence is TGCGCCAGCAGCTTGGAACAGGTGGGACTAGCGTACGAGCAGTACTTC. The J gene is TRBJ2-7, the V gene TRBV5-1, with 10 bases aligning to TRBD2. The ends lost 0 bases at V and 4 bases at J; junction bases unmatched: 7. Germline V gene lookup returns CDR1 SGHRS and CDR2 YFSETQ. This CDR3 spans 16 amino acids. Filled out from reference TRBV5-1 and TRBJ2-7, the complete variable domain reads KAGVTQTPRYLIKTRGQQVTLSCSPISGHRSVSWYQQTPGQGLQFLFEYFSETQRNKGNFPGRFSGRQFSNSRSEMNVSTLELGDSALYLCASSLEQVGLAYEQYFGPGTRLTVT.

The rearrangement joins TRBV6-1 to TRBJ2-3; D perhaps matches TRBD2 (6 bases). The CDR3 sequence is 13 residues long. V lost 8 bases and J 2 bases, leaving 11 bases between the germline ends. Germline V lookup: CDR1 MNHNS, CDR2 SASEGT. CDR3 sequence (DNA): TGTGCCAGCGAAGCGGGCAACACAGATACGCAGTATTTT. Its protein is CASEAGNTDTQYF.